This TCR beta chain stems from a study of T cell repertoires in cytomegalovirus infection. A remark on this clonotype: A much larger clone sits a single nucleotide away, making a read error possible.

One entry per CDR3 protein results from TCRdb running MiXCR on the reads. This table has about 440,000 distinct CDR3 sequences, approximately 30% appearing once. The CDR3 spans 12 residues. Trimming removed 3 bases at V and 5 bases at J, with 5 bases between. The germline V gene encodes CDR1 SGHTA and CDR2 FQGNSA. This TCR was sampled from a human donor in good health (CMV status not recorded). Some clones in this sample may be carry-over from other donors' samples. The chain employs TRBV7-2 and TRBJ2-1, with D uncertain. Sequencing input: PBMCs. Here the CDR3 reads CASSFTDNEQFF. DNA of the CDR3: TGTGCCAGCAGCTTCACAGACAATGAGCAGTTCTTC.